This T cell receptor beta chain stems from a study of radiotherapy plus CTLA-4 blockade in lung cancer (dated by TCRdb to the late 2010s). A note on the overall study: Among the enrolled patients, approximately 18% had an objective response, and 31% reached disease control. Results the study describes overall, beyond this receptor: The strongest predictors of response were reported to be early dynamic shifts in blood T cell clones along with a rise in serum interferon-beta following radiation. After treatment with radiotherapy and ipilimumab, TCR clones that came from tumors expanded in the peripheral blood.

After removal of 3 bases from V and 4 bases from J, the junction retains 7 bases not matched to a gene. The CDR3 goes from the cysteine to the phenylalanine over 15 residues. Of all the DNA, just the CDR3 is kept, 45 bases in frame from base 1. In the germline V gene (reference sequence), CDR1 corresponds to LNHDA and CDR2 to SQIVND. In the case of this clone: Its antigen remains unidentified. It has no much larger one-base neighbor in the sample; base qualities were not kept.

The library came from the immunoSEQ multiplex PCR assay. In its TCRdb copy, this immuneACCESS table keeps in-frame sequences only and misses some clones. Where compared with another copy, unresolved V genes explain less than half of these, and the others have no known cause. This sample holds approximately 30,000 clones; 81% were observed only once. The ten top clones hold 20% to 25% of the sample. Focal radiation therapy combined with CTLA-4 blockade (ipilimumab) was tested in patients with chemo-refractory metastatic non-small-cell lung cancer. The clonotype comes from a human donor with non-small cell lung cancer that progressed on radiotherapy plus ipilimumab. This sequence uses TRBV19 and TRBJ2-7; 9 junctional bases match TRBD1. The sequences come from peripheral blood, collected from a patient treated with radiotherapy plus ipilimumab. The CDR3 reads CASSIRGQGIYEQYF. The nucleotides read TGTGCCAGTAGTATTCGAGGACAGGGGATTTACGAGCAGTACTTC.